This TCR beta chain was obtained from a study of T cell responses to AZD1222 COVID-19 vaccine. Losses at the gene ends were 4 bases for V and 0 bases for J; bases not matched to a gene: 4. Germline V gene sequence: CDR1 SGHVS, CDR2 FNYEAQ. This CDR3 is built from 15 residues. Measured with immunoSEQ multiplex PCR; TCRdb has only the in-frame clones, and not every one. This table holds around 53,000 clones, more than 70% found once. For this clone: No antigen is known for it.

Whole-study results and caveats: CD4 TCRs linked to vaccination spanned spike, dominating at 160-218 and 743-854. Unmutated regions of variants are reportedly targeted by nearly half of spike-specific TCRs. Spike-specific TCR breadth and depth went up after people got two AZD1222 doses.

This clonotype originated in an adult in good health. V gene TRBV7-6 combines with J gene TRBJ2-3; 7 bases map to TRBD2. The sample here was peripheral blood, taken on day 0 of MenACWY control vaccination. The CDR3 DNA reads TGTGCCAGCAGCTCCCTAGCGGTTAGCACAGATACGCAGTATTTT. Translated: CASSSLAVSTDTQYF.